A selection of T cell receptor beta chains follows, all from one sample in a study of graft-versus-host responses after intestinal transplantation. Generated by immunoSEQ multiplex PCR, the TCRdb table keeps only in-frame clones and is missing some. The sample has about 35,000 clones; over 85% are singletons. Sequencing used PBMCs, obtained 16 days after intestinal transplant. The origin of the receptors is a human patient who received an intestinal transplant, so some T cells may come from the graft donor. CDR3s include the opening cysteine and the closing phenylalanine or tryptophan. D genes are given only for firm matches. Size values are once, few and many counts, or a class for expanded clones, and some rows have none.

J gene | clone size | D gene | V gene | CDR3 protein | CDR3 DNA
TRBJ2-7 | . | . | TRBV27 | CASSLSGGRRSYEQYF | TGTGCCAGCAGTTTATCAGGGGGGAGAAGGTCCTACGAGCAGTACTTC
TRBJ1-3 | . | . | TRBV25-1 | CASSESGVAGNTIYF | TGTGCCAGCAGTGAATCGGGGGTGGCTGGAAACACCATATATTTT
TRBJ2-1 | . | . | TRBV7-2 | CASSLWGNRVDEQFF | TGTGCCAGCAGCTTATGGGGAAATAGAGTCGATGAGCAGTTCTTC
TRBJ1-5 | . | . | TRBV19 | CASSIDPLQPSNQPQHF | TGTGCCAGTAGTATAGACCCCCTGCAGCCTAGCAATCAGCCCCAGCATTTT
TRBJ2-3 | . | . | TRBV27 | CASSPSRTDTQYF | TGTGCCAGCAGCCCATCCCGCACAGATACGCAGTATTTT
TRBJ2-1 | . | TRBD1 | TRBV27 | CASSLTGGATNEQFF | TGTGCCAGCAGCCTAACAGGGGGCGCGACGAATGAGCAGTTCTTC
TRBJ2-7 | . | TRBD1 | TRBV28 | CASSPWTGASSYEQYF | TGTGCCAGCAGCCCCTGGACAGGGGCGAGCTCCTACGAGCAGTACTTC
TRBJ1-4 | . | . | TRBV7-9 | CASSWTAITGEKLFF | TGTGCCAGCAGCTGGACAGCCATTACTGGTGAAAAACTGTTTTTT
TRBJ1-5 | once | TRBD1 | TRBV5-1 | CASTGQPHTPQHF | TGCGCCAGTACGGGACAGCCCCATACGCCCCAGCATTTT
TRBJ2-7 | once | . | TRBV7-9 | CASRGALRYEQYF | TGTGCCAGCAGGGGGGCTTTAAGGTACGAGCAGTACTTC
TRBJ2-7 | . | TRBD1 | TRBV6-5 | CASSAQGYEQYF | TGTGCCAGCAGTGCACAGGGGTACGAGCAGTACTTC
TRBJ2-7 | . | TRBD2 | TRBV7-6 | CASSPTSGNIPYEQYF | TGTGCCAGCAGCCCGACTAGCGGGAACATTCCCTACGAGCAGTACTTC
TRBJ2-7 | . | TRBD2 | TRBV7-2 | CASSYIAGGRYEQYF | TGTGCCAGCAGCTACATAGCGGGAGGTCGCTACGAGCAGTACTTC
TRBJ2-1 | . | . | TRBV27 | CASSLSSYNEQFF | TGTGCCAGCAGCCTCTCTTCCTACAATGAGCAGTTCTTC
TRBJ2-5 | . | TRBD1 | TRBV7-2 | CASSLRDRGWLAAQETQYF | TGTGCCAGCAGCCTCCGGGACAGGGGATGGCTAGCGGCCCAAGAGACCCAGTACTTC
TRBJ2-5 | . | . | TRBV7-9 | CASSRAGTWETQYF | TGTGCCAGCAGCAGGGCAGGGACGTGGGAGACCCAGTACTTC
TRBJ2-3 | . | TRBD2 | TRBV6-4 | CASSPRDYTPDTQYF | TGTGCCAGCAGCCCCCGGGACTACACACCGGATACGCAGTATTTT
TRBJ2-1 | . | . | TRBV7-7 | CASSLGTPGNAYNEQFF | TGTGCTAGCAGCTTAGGGACCCCAGGGAACGCCTACAATGAGCAGTTCTTC
TRBJ2-7 | . | . | TRBV7-8 | CASSFGIGGSYEQYF | TGTGCCAGCAGCTTCGGCATAGGGGGCTCCTACGAGCAGTACTTC
TRBJ2-3 | . | . | TRBV6-1 | CASSEALLMADTQYF | TGTGCCAGCAGTGAAGCGCTTCTGATGGCAGATACGCAGTATTTT
TRBJ1-1 | . | TRBD1 | TRBV7-2 | CASSLNTRGPNTEAFF | TGTGCCAGCAGCTTAAATACCAGGGGGCCGAACACTGAAGCTTTCTTT
TRBJ2-7 | . | . | TRBV7-6 | CASSPGAEGYEQYF | TGTGCCAGCAGCCCCGGGGCGGAAGGCTACGAGCAGTACTTC
TRBJ2-1 | . | . | TRBV7-3 | CASSSRGSYNEQFF | TGTGCCAGCAGCTCCCGTGGCTCCTACAATGAGCAGTTCTTC
TRBJ1-3 | few | . | TRBV6-1 | CASRGVGSGNTIYF | TGTGCCAGCAGGGGGGTTGGCTCTGGAAACACCATATATTTT
TRBJ2-1 | . | TRBD2 | TRBV9 | CASSSSGSSYNEQFF | TGTGCCAGCAGTTCTAGCGGGAGCTCCTACAATGAGCAGTTCTTC
TRBJ2-1 | . | . | TRBV28 | CASSWRGENEQFF | TGTGCCAGCAGCTGGCGGGGAGAGAATGAGCAGTTCTTC
TRBJ2-1 | once | . | TRBV4-2 | CASSQGVRNEQFF | TGTGCCAGCAGCCAAGGAGTGCGGAATGAGCAGTTCTTC
TRBJ2-7 | once | . | TRBV11-2 | CASSLSKAGLYEQYF | TGTGCCAGCAGCTTATCGAAGGCGGGCCTCTACGAGCAGTACTTC
TRBJ1-4 | . | TRBD1 | TRBV9 | CASSVVIRQGSWDEKLFF | TGTGCCAGCAGCGTAGTGATAAGACAGGGCTCATGGGATGAAAAACTGTTTTTT
TRBJ2-1 | . | TRBD2 | TRBV7-3 | CASSLKSGGEQFF | TGTGCCAGCAGCTTAAAATCGGGGGGAGAGCAGTTCTTC